A selection of T cell receptor beta chains follows, all from one sample in a study of post-analysis software for immune sequencing data. TCRdb itself ran the PCR reads through MiXCR, one entry per CDR3 protein. In the table there are approximately 350,000 distinct CDR3 sequences, about a third of which are singletons. The sequencing input was blood. The receptors stem from a girl aged 10 to 17 with multiple sclerosis. Each CDR3 is given with its conserved first and last residue. D genes are given only for firm matches.

CDR3aa	v_gene	d_gene	len
CATSREEGGNEKLFF	TRBV15	.	15
CASSLSGWGTGELFF	TRBV12-3/TRBV12-4	.	15
CASRHGLAGGPASYNEQFF	TRBV6-2/TRBV6-3	TRBD2	19
CATSDTFGGYTF	TRBV24-1	.	12
CASSYGRYNEQFF	TRBV6-2/TRBV6-3	.	13
CASSRWGAGETQYF	TRBV6-2/TRBV6-3	.	14
CSATGATDTQYF	TRBV29-1	TRBD1	12
CANSLSSGRDTEAFF	TRBV18	.	15
CSVVSGGASGYTF	TRBV29-1	.	13
CASSFPRYNEQFF	TRBV7-9	.	13
CSVEGGASRIYGYTF	TRBV29-1	.	15
CASSLYSREQYF	TRBV5-6	.	12
CSVGRDRGAQYF	TRBV29-1	TRBD1	12
CASSLNGGNYEQYF	TRBV4-1	.	14
CASSRTSQDNSPLHF	TRBV9	.	15
CASSLDASTDTQYF	TRBV7-3	.	14
CASSPNSGANVLTF	TRBV7-2	.	14
CASSQDVTAPLSTDTQYF	TRBV4-1	.	18
CASSQGPADAGETQYF	TRBV4-1	.	16
CASMVGLANYNEQFF	TRBV12-3/TRBV12-4	TRBD2	15
CASSADNRNHEQYF	TRBV7-9	.	14
CASSLVEGGLGFNEQFF	TRBV7-2	.	17
CASSYATSTDTQYF	TRBV7-2	.	14
CASSPRAQGARGNQPQHF	TRBV4-2	TRBD1	18
CAIGIEGGAYGYTF	TRBV10-3	TRBD1	14
CASSQGLAVTDTQYF	TRBV7-9	TRBD2	15
CASTIAGLAGGVNTGELFF	TRBV6-1	TRBD2	19
CASSSELVSGQLTGYTF	TRBV5-1	.	17
CASSLRGAETRYF	TRBV7-9	.	13
CASSAPTGGSLETQYF	TRBV25-1	TRBD1	16
CASSQGNEQFF	TRBV4-1	.	11
CATSARSGNTEAFF	TRBV15	.	14
CASSQPRTSGGLTQYF	TRBV4-1	TRBD2	16
CASTDSSLAKNIQYF	TRBV28	.	15
CASSLGQSSSYEQYF	TRBV11-1	.	15
CASSAYTGASYEQYF	TRBV6-1	TRBD1	15
CASSFRGAGGNEQYF	TRBV12-3/TRBV12-4	.	15
CASSVTTAVKTSGANVLTF	TRBV9	.	19
CSARDLQGASMGYTF	TRBV20-1	TRBD1	15
CAISESHETQYF	TRBV10-3	.	12
CSARAPAGGALETQYF	TRBV20-1	TRBD2	16
CASSFPLASGVADTQYF	TRBV7-9	TRBD2	17
CASSTMNAEAFF	TRBV7-9	.	12
CASGLIYPILDSSTDTQYF	TRBV12-5	.	19
CASSEGTHYEQYF	TRBV6-1	.	13
CASSPFNEQYF	TRBV4-1	.	11
CATSDTGQGQGGNEQFF	TRBV5-6	TRBD1	17
CASSQERLAGGQVEQFF	TRBV4-3	TRBD2	17
CASSSRTGSYAPTQYF	TRBV12-3/TRBV12-4	TRBD1	16
CASRLERGQFF	TRBV4-2	.	11
CASSLSGTRETQYF	TRBV7-7	.	14
CASSYRDSSPLHF	TRBV6-2/TRBV6-3	.	13